This TCR beta chain was profiled in a study of blood T cell repertoires in COVID-19. Study background: The analysed material was cDNA or gDNA that came from T cells, B-cell-depleted T cells, or PBMCs.

Patients of the Seattle cohort, enrolled during active infection, were followed longitudinally. Using immunoSEQ multiplex PCR, the repertoire was profiled, and TCRdb retains in-frame clones only, with some absent. The table records roughly 50,000 clones, just over 85% of them present only once. Trimming at V came to 0 bases and at J to 6 bases, leaving 13 bases not matched to a gene. This CDR3 region has 17 residues. CDR1 is SGHRS, CDR2 YFSETQ, per germline. The sequence came from a woman of 80 years or more with COVID-19, enrolled during active disease. The V and J genes are TRBV5-1 and TRBJ2-7; 9 positions match TRBD2. Sequenced sample: peripheral blood. The CDR3 loop reads CASSLAVTGTSKSEQYF. DNA for the CDR3: TGCGCCAGCAGCTTGGCGGTGACCGGGACTAGCAAGTCCGAGCAGTACTTC.